Each of the 22 T cell receptor beta chains below was sequenced from the same sample in a study of OX40 agonist ivuxolimab in advanced cancers. Measured with immunoSEQ multiplex PCR; TCRdb has only the in-frame clones, and not every one. The repertoire holds approximately 41,000 clones, approximately 87% seen once, with about 40% in the top ten. This material consisted of CD4+ or CD8+ T cells sorted from blood, taken in a trial of the OX40 agonist ivuxolimab. The receptors were gathered from an adult with an advanced solid tumor such as melanoma, head and neck, liver or kidney cancer.

This chain joins TRBV4-1 and TRBJ2-7; the match to TRBD1 covers 10 bases. Germline lookup yields CDR1 MGHRA and CDR2 YSYEKL. V shed 6 bases and J 4 bases; nucleotides not matched to a gene: 9. The CDR3 spans 15 residues. The CDR3 spells CASSLQGDRGYEQYF. The CDR3 DNA reads as TGCGCCAGCAGTCTCCAAGGGGACAGGGGATACGAGCAGTACTTC.

This chain connects TRBV7-9 to TRBJ1-4; 10 nucleotides match TRBD1. V lost 4 bases and J lost 7; bases outside the gene matches: 9. The CDR3 extends over 16 amino acids. Germline CDR1 SEHNR, CDR2 FQNEAQ (reference sequence). Written as DNA, the CDR3 is TGTGCCAGCAGCTCCCGGGAGGACAGGGGGGGTGAAAAACTGTTTTTT. Translating it yields CASSSREDRGGEKLFF.

The rearrangement links TRBV7-9 to TRBJ2-1; 10 bases agree with TRBD1. Per germline, CDR1 SEHNR and CDR2 FQNEAQ (reference sequence). J gave up 5 bases and V 3 bases, and 4 bases lay outside the gene matches. The CDR3 extends over 15 amino acids. The CDR3 reads CASSFGQGGNNEQFF. CDR3 nucleotide sequence: TGTGCCAGCAGCTTCGGACAGGGGGGAAACAATGAGCAGTTCTTC.

The J gene is TRBJ1-4, the V gene TRBV7-3; no clear D gene. The ends were cut back, 2 bases at V and 2 bases at J, with 3 bases in the middle. Germline-derived CDR1 and CDR2 are SGHTA and FQGTGA. The CDR3 has 13 residues. CDR3 region: CASSLVTNEKLFF. The CDR3 DNA reads as TGTGCCAGCAGCTTAGTTACTAATGAAAAACTGTTTTTT.

This clone has more than one count but fewer than ten. The rearrangement uses TRBV30 and TRBJ1-2; 9 nucleotides line up with TRBD1. Germline CDR1 and CDR2: GTSNPN and SVGIG (reference sequence). The CDR3 spans 16 residues. Unmatched junction bases numbered 12, after V lost 5 bases and J lost 2 bases. The CDR3 region is CAWRPAPGTGNYGYTF. In nucleotides, the CDR3 is TGTGCCTGGCGTCCCGCCCCGGGGACAGGGAACTATGGCTACACCTTC.

This clone was seen more than once but under ten times. The chain uses TRBV7-9 and TRBJ1-5; D remains ambiguous. The germline CDR1 and CDR2 sequences are SEHNR and FQNEAQ (reference sequence). The CDR3 runs 13 residues. Trimming took 2 bases from V and 4 from J, leaving 6 bases between them. CDR3 region: CASSLSGNQPQHF. Written as DNA, the CDR3 is TGTGCCAGCAGCTTATCAGGTAATCAGCCCCAGCATTTT.

V usage is TRBV7-2 and J usage is TRBJ2-3; D uncertain. The CDR3 length is 12 residues. Trimming took off 5 bases at V and 6 bases at J, with 9 bases between the two ends. The germline gives CDR1 SGHTA, CDR2 FQGNSA. This CDR3 reads CASSLRRDTQYF. The DNA for the CDR3 is TGTGCCAGCAGCCTCCGTAGGGATACGCAGTATTTT.

The J gene is TRBJ2-5, the V gene TRBV11-2; D might be TRBD1 (6 bases). V was clipped by 8 bases and J by 2 bases, with 21 bases between them. Germline V gene sequence: CDR1 SGHAT, CDR2 FQNNGV. This CDR3 spans 16 amino acids. The CDR3 DNA sequence: TGTGCCAGCCTCCGAGCGGCAGGGGAACAGCAAGAGACCCAGTACTTC. Translated, it gives CASLRAAGEQQETQYF.

The chain carries TRBV6-1 and TRBJ2-5; no clear D gene. Germline assignment: CDR1 MNHNS and CDR2 SASEGT. The CDR3 loop spans 12 amino acids. The germline V and J ends were trimmed by 2 bases and 6 bases, with 7 bases remaining between them. CDR3 sequence reads: CASSESSQTQYF. CDR3 nucleotide sequence: TGTGCCAGCAGTGAATCCAGCCAGACCCAGTACTTC.

The chain is built from TRBV6-6 and TRBJ2-1, with TRBD1 identical over 8 bases. Trimming took 5 bases from V and 6 from J; bases not matched to a gene: 6. This CDR3 is built from 14 residues. The germline CDR1 and CDR2 sequences are MNHNY and SVGAGI (reference sequence). CDR3 sequence (DNA): TGTGCCAGCAGTACTCGGACAGGGAGCAATGAGCAGTTCTTC. It translates to CASSTRTGSNEQFF.

This clone was seen a single time. The gene calls are TRBV29-1 and TRBJ1-4, with D uncertain. The CDR3 is 15 residues long. V was clipped by 0 bases and J by 1 base, with 9 bases between them. Germline V CDR1 and CDR2: SQVTM, ANQGSEA. This CDR3 reads CSVEDVGGTNEKLFF. The CDR3, as DNA: TGCAGCGTTGAAGATGTGGGAGGAACTAATGAAAAACTGTTTTTT.

The chain combines TRBV5-1 with TRBJ2-6; D possibly uses TRBD1 or TRBD2 (7 bases each). The V gene's germline CDR1 is SGHRS and CDR2 YFSETQ. Trimming took off 6 bases at V and 4 bases at J, with 14 bases between the two ends. The CDR3 is made up of 15 amino acids. CDR3 sequence reads: CASTQGGIGANVLTF. The DNA for the CDR3 is TGCGCCAGCACCCAGGGGGGGATAGGGGCCAACGTCCTGACTTTC.

The chain couples TRBV6-1 to TRBJ2-3; tentative D call: TRBD1 (5 bases). The ends were cut back, 7 bases at V and 1 base at J, with 9 bases in the middle. Per germline, CDR1 MNHNS and CDR2 SASEGT. The CDR3 extends over 13 amino acids. CDR3 coding DNA: TGTGCCAGCATGTTCAGGGGCACAGATACGCAGTATTTT. It translates to CASMFRGTDTQYF.

The genes are TRBV6-1 and TRBJ2-7; 9 bases are a match to TRBD1. Germline V lookup: CDR1 MNHNS, CDR2 SASEGT. The CDR3 has 13 amino acids. V trimming: 9 bases; J trimming: 5 bases; junction bases outside the gene matches: 8. CDR3 residues: CASRDREYDEQYF. The CDR3 DNA follows: TGTGCCAGTCGGGACAGGGAATACGACGAGCAGTACTTC.

The chain employs TRBV4-2 and TRBJ2-3, with D possibly TRBD2 on 6 matching bases. The V end was cut by 6 bases, the J end by 4 bases, with 17 bases between. Looked up from germline, CDR1 is LGHNA and CDR2 is YNFKEQ. CDR3 size: 15 residues. In nucleotides, the CDR3 is TGTGCCAGCAGTACGGGGTTAGCGGTTCCAGATACGCAGTATTTT. It specifies CASSTGLAVPDTQYF.

The genes are TRBV9 and TRBJ1-1; the D gene is possibly TRBD1 (6 bases). V shed 0 bases and J shed 2 bases, with 8 bases lying between them. The germline CDR1 and CDR2 sequences are SGDLS and YYNGEE. There are 14 residues in the CDR3. The CDR3 spells CASSVAGGNTEAFF. Here the CDR3 DNA reads TGTGCCAGCAGCGTAGCTGGGGGCAACACTGAAGCTTTCTTT.

The chain links TRBV18 to TRBJ1-4, with 7 bases identical to TRBD1. The germline V gene encodes CDR1 KGHSH and CDR2 LQKENI. The CDR3 has 15 residues. V was clipped by 2 bases and J by 4 bases; unmatched bases: 4. The CDR3 sequence is CASSPGTAVNEKLFF. In DNA, the CDR3 is TGTGCCAGCTCACCAGGGACAGCCGTTAATGAAAAACTGTTTTTT.

The chain carries TRBV11-2 and TRBJ2-7; D not certain. This CDR3 is 17 amino acids long. Germline loops: CDR1 SGHAT, CDR2 FQNNGV. Trimming took 3 bases from V and 0 from J, leaving 18 bases between them. In DNA form, the CDR3 reads TGTGCCAGCAGCTTGCAGTATGATTTTCTAAGCTCCTACGAGCAGTACTTC. It codes for CASSLQYDFLSSYEQYF.

The chain has TRBV19 and TRBJ2-3; the match to TRBD1 covers 8 bases. CDR3 size: 13 residues. The germline gives CDR1 LNHDA, CDR2 SQIVND (reference sequence). With 10 bases clipped from V and 1 base from J, the junction kept 4 bases outside the gene matches. CDR3 in amino acids: CATDRGGTDTQYF. CDR3 DNA: TGTGCCACAGACAGGGGAGGCACAGATACGCAGTATTTT.

V usage is TRBV5-1 and J usage is TRBJ2-1, with 9 bases fitting TRBD2. In germline, CDR1 is SGHRS, CDR2 YFSETQ. The V segment lost 0 bases and the J segment 10 bases; nucleotides outside the gene matches: 8. CDR3 length: 15 amino acids. The CDR3 loop reads CASSLAGTSSAEQFF. The CDR3 bases are TGCGCCAGCAGCTTGGCAGGGACTAGCTCGGCCGAGCAGTTCTTC. Full variable domain (outside the CDR3, taken from reference TRBV5-1 and TRBJ2-1): KAGVTQTPRYLIKTRGQQVTLSCSPISGHRSVSWYQQTPGQGLQFLFEYFSETQRNKGNFPGRFSGRQFSNSRSEMNVSTLELGDSALYLCASSLAGTSSAEQFFGPGTRLTVL.

The chain combines TRBV10-3 with TRBJ1-2; perhaps TRBD1 as D (6 bases). The CDR3 extends over 14 amino acids. The V gene's germline CDR1 is ENHRY and CDR2 SYGVKD. Trimming cost V 2 bases and J 12 bases, with 19 bases left between them. The CDR3 here is CAISEAPTGEKHTF. The CDR3 nucleotides are TGTGCCATCAGTGAGGCGCCGACAGGAGAAAAACACACCTTC.

This clone is termed medium-sized (0.01 to 0.1%). The V and J genes are TRBV27 and TRBJ1-2; D possibly corresponds to TRBD1 (5 bases). Germline CDR1 reads MNHEY; CDR2 reads SMNVEV (reference sequence). The CDR3 is made up of 12 amino acids. Trimming left V 6 bases short and J 4 bases short, with 9 bases between. The CDR3 reads CASRAGSYGYTF. Here the CDR3 DNA reads TGTGCCAGCAGGGCAGGGTCCTATGGCTACACCTTC.